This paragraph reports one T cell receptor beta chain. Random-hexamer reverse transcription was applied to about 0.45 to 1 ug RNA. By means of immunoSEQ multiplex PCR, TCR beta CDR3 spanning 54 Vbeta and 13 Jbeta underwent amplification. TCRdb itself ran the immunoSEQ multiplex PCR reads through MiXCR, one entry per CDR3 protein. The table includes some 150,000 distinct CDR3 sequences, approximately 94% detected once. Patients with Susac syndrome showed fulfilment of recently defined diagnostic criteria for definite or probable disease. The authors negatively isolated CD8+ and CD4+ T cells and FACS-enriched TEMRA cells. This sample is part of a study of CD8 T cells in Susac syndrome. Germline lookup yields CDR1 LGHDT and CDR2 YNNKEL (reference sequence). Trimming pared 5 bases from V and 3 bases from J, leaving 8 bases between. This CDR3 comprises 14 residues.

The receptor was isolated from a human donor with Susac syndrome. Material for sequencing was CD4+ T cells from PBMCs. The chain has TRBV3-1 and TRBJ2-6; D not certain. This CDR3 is CASSGSRGANVLTF. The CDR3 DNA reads TGTGCCAGCAGCGGTTCTCGTGGGGCCAACGTCCTGACTTTC.